These 23 T cell receptor beta chains were all obtained from the same sample, sequenced in a study of T cell responses to AZD1222 COVID-19 vaccine (dated by TCRdb to about 2021). The time point label, read with the paper, signifies: about 28 days (+/-7) after the second vaccine dose. The meaning of the sample's treatment or condition label: meningococcal conjugate vaccine given as trial control. Library generation was performed with the immunoSEQ multiplex PCR assay. Here the immuneACCESS table is served through TCRdb, limited to in-frame sequences with V and J called. Missing clones are a known gap in these copies; in checked studies unresolved V genes cover under half, and the rest lacks a known reason. The sample table contains 150,000 to 200,000 clones; only one count was recorded for 85% to 90% of them. Clones ranked in the top ten supply approximately 4.2% of the sample. The input for sequencing was peripheral blood, taken 28 days after the second dose of the MenACWY control vaccine. The receptors originated from an adult who received the MenACWY meningococcal vaccine as a control.

This clone was recorded a few times. CDR3 amino acids: CASSRSSGSHTGELFF. CDR3 nucleotides: TGTGCCAGCAGCCGATCATCCGGGTCCCACACCGGGGAGCTGTTTTTT. This chain joins TRBV27 and TRBJ2-2, with D hard to call. The length of the CDR3 is 16 residues. The V end was cut by 6 bases, the J end by 3 bases, with 17 bases between. The germline V gene has CDR1 MNHEY and CDR2 SMNVEV (reference sequence).

This clone was counted between two and nine times. This chain connects TRBV7-9 to TRBJ2-7, with 7 bases matching TRBD1. Trimming removed 4 bases from V and 1 base from J; junction bases left unmatched: 16. CDR1 SEHNR and CDR2 FQNEAQ come from the germline V gene (reference sequence). The CDR3 spans 18 residues. The DNA for the CDR3 is TGTGCCAGCAGCTCAACCCGTATCCAGACAGGGTTTTCCTACGAGCAGTACTTC. This translates into CASSSTRIQTGFSYEQYF. Looking up the rest from reference TRBV7-9 and TRBJ2-7 gives the full variable domain: DTGVSQNPRHKITKRGQNVTFRCDPISEHNRLYWYRQTLGQGPEFLTYFQNEAQLEKSRLLSDRFSAERPKGSFSTLEIQRTEQGDSAMYLCASSSTRIQTGFSYEQYFGPGTRLTVT.

The chain employs TRBV4-3 and TRBJ2-3; 10 bases match TRBD2. Germline CDR1 LGHNA, CDR2 YSLEER. Losses at the gene ends were 1 base for V and 7 bases for J; bases not matched to a gene: 11. The CDR3 has 17 amino acids. CDR3 loop: CASSQGAASGRSNTQYF. For the CDR3, the DNA is TGCGCCAGCAGCCAAGGTGCGGCTAGCGGGAGATCAAATACGCAGTATTTT.

This clone was picked up a small number of times. The gene calls are TRBV11-3 and TRBJ2-1; 8 nucleotides agree with TRBD1. The CDR3 is 16 residues long. Germline loops: CDR1 SGHNT, CDR2 YENEEA. Unmatched junction bases numbered 5, after V lost 1 base and J lost 3 bases. The CDR3 region is CASSLGGTGHYNEQFF. DNA of the CDR3: TGTGCCAGCAGCTTAGGGGGGACAGGACACTACAATGAGCAGTTCTTC.

This sequence joins TRBV27 and TRBJ1-2; TRBD1 aligns across 8 bases. CDR1 MNHEY and CDR2 SMNVEV come from the germline V gene (reference sequence). The CDR3 loop spans 17 amino acids. After removal of 5 bases from V and 4 bases from J, the junction contained 15 bases not matched to a gene. The CDR3 loop reads CASSAQLRTGKAYGYTF. The DNA for the CDR3 is TGTGCCAGCAGTGCCCAACTACGGACAGGGAAGGCCTATGGCTACACCTTC.

The CDR3 region is CASSLEGRGGQPQHF. For the CDR3, the DNA is TGCGCCAGCAGCTTGGAGGGCAGGGGAGGTCAGCCCCAGCATTTT. The rearrangement uses TRBV5-1 and TRBJ1-5, with D possibly TRBD1 on 6 matching bases. Trimming shortened V by 0 bases and J by 6 bases, and 13 bases separated the two germline ends. There are 15 residues in the CDR3. The germline V gene has CDR1 SGHRS and CDR2 YFSETQ.

The chain employs TRBV6-2 or TRBV6-3 and TRBJ1-4; TRBD1 is a possible D gene (5 bases). Germline assignment: CDR1 MNHEY and CDR2 SVGEGT. The V end was cut by 5 bases, the J end by 8 bases, with 15 bases between. The CDR3 length is 14 residues. The CDR3 protein is CASSIGAATEKLFF. The CDR3 region has the DNA TGTGCCAGCAGTATCGGGGCGGCGACGGAAAAACTGTTTTTT.

This chain connects TRBV7-2 to TRBJ1-2; 8 nucleotides align to TRBD1. Per the germline V gene, CDR1 is SGHTA and CDR2 is FQGNSA. The CDR3 has 15 residues. V gave up 1 base and J gave up 5 bases; unmatched junction bases: 6. For the CDR3, the DNA is TGTGCCAGCAGCTTAGGGACAGGGTGGCTTTATGGCTACACCTTC. Translation gives CASSLGTGWLYGYTF.

This chain's CDR3 is CSASQGSYNEQFF. As DNA, the CDR3 is TGCAGCGCCAGTCAGGGATCCTACAATGAGCAGTTCTTC. V and J are TRBV29-1 and TRBJ2-1; TRBD1 might be the D (5 bases). In germline, CDR1 is SQVTM, CDR2 ANQGSEA. The CDR3 has 13 residues. Deletions cut 7 bases from V and 1 base from J, with 11 bases between.

This chain joins TRBV7-2 and TRBJ1-1; 10 bases are a match to TRBD1. This CDR3 spans 18 amino acids. From germline, CDR1 is SGHTA and CDR2 FQGNSA. The J segment lost 3 bases and the V segment lost 1 base, leaving 11 bases of the junction unmatched. The CDR3, as DNA: TGTGCCAGCAGCTTAGTATTCTCGTGGGACAGGGGTCACACTGAAGCTTTCTTT. Its translation is CASSLVFSWDRGHTEAFF.

With regard to this clone: Sequence at one end of the junction differs from germline and may be a read error. The chain links TRBV5-4 to TRBJ1-4; D is possibly TRBD1 (5 bases). CDR3 length: 13 residues. CDR1 and CDR2 (germline): SGHNT, YYREEE (reference sequence). The DNA of the CDR3 is TGTGCCTGCAGGGACGGAGGGACTGAAAAACTGTTTTTT. Its protein is CACRDGGTEKLFF.

V usage is TRBV7-2 and J usage is TRBJ1-5; D is unresolved. The CDR3 consists of 15 residues. The germline V gene has CDR1 SGHTA and CDR2 FQGNSA. Between the trimmed V and J ends, which lost 2 bases and 4 bases, there was a span of 12 bases. CDR3: CASSLFGRINQPQHF. The CDR3 coding sequence is TGTGCCAGCAGCTTATTCGGTCGGATAAATCAGCCCCAGCATTTT. Combining the CDR3 with reference TRBV7-2 and TRBJ1-5 gives the whole variable domain GAGVSQSPSNKVTEKGKDVELRCDPISGHTALYWYRQSLGQGLEFLIYFQGNSAPDKSGLPSDRFSAERTGGSVSTLTIQRTQQEDSAVYLCASSLFGRINQPQHFGDGTRLSIL.

The J gene is TRBJ2-7, the V gene TRBV7-2; D gene ambiguous. CDR3 size: 14 residues. V gave up 4 bases and J gave up 5 bases, with 15 bases separating them. In germline, CDR1 is SGHTA, CDR2 FQGNSA. The CDR3 loop is CASSWVPPANEQYF. Written as DNA, the CDR3 is TGTGCCAGCAGCTGGGTACCTCCCGCCAACGAGCAGTACTTC.

The chain uses TRBV7-2 and TRBJ2-3; the match to TRBD2 covers 10 bases. Germline loops: CDR1 SGHTA, CDR2 FQGNSA. The CDR3 is 15 amino acids. V lost 7 bases to trimming and J lost 3 bases; unmatched junction nucleotides: 7. DNA of the CDR3: TGTGCCAGCAACCCCAGCGGGAGGGTTACAGATACGCAGTATTTT. Amino acid sequence: CASNPSGRVTDTQYF. The complete variable domain, with remaining parts taken from reference TRBV7-2 and TRBJ2-3, reads GAGVSQSPSNKVTEKGKDVELRCDPISGHTALYWYRQSLGQGLEFLIYFQGNSAPDKSGLPSDRFSAERTGGSVSTLTIQRTQQEDSAVYLCASNPSGRVTDTQYFGPGTRLTVL.

This clone was seen only a few times. The chain links TRBV10-2 to TRBJ2-2; D is possibly TRBD2 (6 bases). CDR1 is WSHSY, CDR2 SAAADI, per germline. The CDR3 is 14 residues long. Trimming pared 4 bases from V and 3 bases from J, leaving 9 bases between. The CDR3 spells CASSAGSYTGELFF. As DNA, the CDR3 is TGCGCCAGCAGTGCCGGGAGTTACACCGGGGAGCTGTTTTTT.

V gene TRBV7-9 combines with J gene TRBJ1-1; D unclear. This CDR3 has 15 residues. V was trimmed by 3 bases and J by 3 bases, leaving 14 bases between them. Germline V gene lookup returns CDR1 SEHNR and CDR2 FQNEAQ (reference sequence). The CDR3, as DNA: TGTGCCAGCAGCTTCGGGATTATTGTGGACACTGAAGCTTTCTTT. Residues: CASSFGIIVDTEAFF.

Comments on this clone: A clone one base away is much larger, so this may be a read error. The chain combines TRBV28 with TRBJ2-3; no reliable D call. V lost 2 bases and J lost 4, with 1 base in between. The CDR3 runs to 11 residues. In germline, CDR1 is MDHEN, CDR2 SYDVKM. The DNA for the CDR3 is TGTGCCAGCAGTTTAGCAGATACGCAGTATTTT. This sequence encodes CASSLADTQYF.

The chain uses TRBV4-3 and TRBJ2-1; 7 bases match TRBD2. Germline V gives CDR1 LGHNA, CDR2 YSLEER. The CDR3 is 18 residues long. With 7 bases clipped from V and 0 bases from J, the junction kept 15 bases outside the gene matches. The CDR3 sequence is CASTSGRGGRGSYNEQFF. The CDR3 bases are TGCGCCAGCACCTCGGGGCGCGGAGGGAGGGGCTCCTACAATGAGCAGTTCTTC.

The V call is TRBV6-5, the J call TRBJ2-1, with 9 nucleotides matching TRBD2. V was clipped by 11 bases and J by 3 bases; unmatched bases: 5. This CDR3 is built from 13 residues. CDR1 and CDR2 from the germline V gene are MNHEY and SVGAGI. The CDR3 reads CAAQREVYNEQFF. Written as DNA, the CDR3 is TGTGCCGCCCAGCGGGAGGTCTACAATGAGCAGTTCTTC.

The chain combines TRBV5-4 with TRBJ2-7; the match to TRBD1 covers 10 bases. Germline V gives CDR1 SGHNT, CDR2 YYREEE (reference sequence). CDR3 length: 14 amino acids. The V segment lost 5 bases and the J segment 2 bases; nucleotides outside the gene matches: 4. The CDR3 spells CASRGTGETYEQYF. DNA for the CDR3: TGTGCCAGCAGGGGGACAGGGGAAACCTACGAGCAGTACTTC.

CDR3 in DNA: TGTGCCAGCAGCCCTCTCCCCCCTCCGGGGGTGGATGGCTACACCTTC. Translating it yields CASSPLPPPGVDGYTF. The chain links TRBV9 to TRBJ1-2; D may be TRBD1 (5 bases). Germline V CDR1 and CDR2: SGDLS, YYNGEE. Trimming took 4 bases from V and 6 from J, leaving 22 bases between them. The CDR3 has 16 amino acids.

The V and J genes are TRBV12-5 and TRBJ2-5; tentative D call: TRBD2 (6 bases). Trimming took 2 bases from V and 5 from J, leaving 9 bases between them. The CDR3 extends over 13 amino acids. Germline V gives CDR1 LGHNT, CDR2 FRNRAP. DNA for the CDR3: TGTGCTAGTGGTTTGATTGGGGGGGAGACCCAGTACTTC. It codes for CASGLIGGETQYF.

Only one count was recorded for this clone. The chain combines TRBV19 with TRBJ2-5; 8 bases agree with TRBD1. This CDR3 spans 14 amino acids. V trimming: 5 bases; J trimming: 5 bases; junction bases outside the gene matches: 7. Germline CDR1 is LNHDA and CDR2 is SQIVND (reference sequence). The CDR3 bases are TGTGCCAGTAGTCCCCGACAGGGGTTTGAGACCCAGTACTTC. Amino acid sequence: CASSPRQGFETQYF.